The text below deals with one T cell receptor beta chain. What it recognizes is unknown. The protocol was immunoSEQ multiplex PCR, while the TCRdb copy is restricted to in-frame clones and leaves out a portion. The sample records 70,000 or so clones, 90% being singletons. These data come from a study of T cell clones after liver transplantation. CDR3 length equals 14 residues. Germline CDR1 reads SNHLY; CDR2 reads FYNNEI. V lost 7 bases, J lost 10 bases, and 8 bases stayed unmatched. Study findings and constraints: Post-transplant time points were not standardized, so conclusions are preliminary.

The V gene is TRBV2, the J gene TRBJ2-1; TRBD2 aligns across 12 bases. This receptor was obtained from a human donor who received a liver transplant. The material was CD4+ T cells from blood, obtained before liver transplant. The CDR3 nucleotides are TGTGCCAGCAACCTGGGACTAGCGGGCGGGGAGCAGTTCTTC. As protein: CASNLGLAGGEQFF.